This T cell receptor (beta chain) was sequenced during a study of shared T cell receptors in the human thymus. Germline CDR1 is MGHRA and CDR2 is YSYEKL. The CDR3 has 17 amino acids. J gave up 8 bases and V 2 bases, and 13 bases lay outside the gene matches. Measured with immunoSEQ multiplex PCR; TCRdb has only the in-frame clones, and not every one. The repertoire consists of just under 550,000 clones, with around 78% occurring once and the leading ten covering approximately 0.013%. This sample was also put to use in a study of human thymus T cells.

The specimen was thymocytes. The TCR comes from a boy under two years old with a congenital heart defect. V usage is TRBV4-1 and J usage is TRBJ1-4; 8 nucleotides match TRBD1. CDR3 coding DNA: TGCGCCAGCAGCCAAAGGACAGGGAAGAGAGTCTACGAAAAACTGTTTTTT. This sequence encodes CASSQRTGKRVYEKLFF.